These 10 T cell receptor beta chains came from one sample sequenced in a study of blood T cell repertoires in COVID-19. TCRdb's copy holds only in-frame clones and misses some; the assay was immunoSEQ multiplex PCR. The data contain about 200,000 clones, over 75% of them singletons. The sequencing input was peripheral blood. These receptors were collected from a man aged 35 to 55 with active or convalescent COVID-19.

The rearrangement uses TRBV4-1 and TRBJ1-3; D unclear. V lost 2 bases to trimming and J lost 0 bases, with 11 bases between them. This CDR3 spans 16 amino acids. CDR1 and CDR2 from the germline V gene are MGHRA and YSYEKL. CDR3 in DNA: TGCGCCAGCAGCCAACAAAGTCGGAGCTCTGGAAACACCATATATTTT. This translates into CASSQQSRSSGNTIYF.

The chain links TRBV6-2 or TRBV6-3 to TRBJ1-2, with D perhaps TRBD1 (5 bases). V was pared by 5 bases and J by 8 bases, with 24 bases between. The CDR3 is made up of 16 amino acids. CDR1 MNHEY and CDR2 SVGEGT come from the germline V gene. Here the CDR3 reads CASSPLRGSGSLGYTF. Written as DNA, the CDR3 is TGTGCCAGCAGTCCGCTAAGGGGATCGGGTAGCCTGGGCTACACCTTC.

The chain combines TRBV27 with TRBJ2-1, with TRBD2 matching over 8 bases. After removal of 5 bases from V and 8 bases from J, the junction contained 11 bases not matched to a gene. The CDR3 has 15 amino acids. Germline V CDR1 and CDR2: MNHEY, SMNVEV (reference sequence). CDR3 DNA: TGTGCCAGCAGTAGAGTAGACGGGGGGGCGTATGAGCAGTTCTTC. This sequence encodes CASSRVDGGAYEQFF.

This chain connects TRBV5-5 to TRBJ1-1, with D possibly TRBD1 on 6 matching bases. V lost 4 bases and J lost 1, with 11 bases in between. The CDR3 length is 14 residues. Germline CDR1 SGHKS, CDR2 YYEKEE (reference sequence). The CDR3 sequence is CASSIRDTNTEAFF. CDR3 bases: TGTGCCAGCAGCATCCGGGACACGAACACTGAAGCTTTCTTT.

V and J are TRBV18 and TRBJ1-1, with 7 nucleotides matching TRBD1. CDR1 and CDR2 (germline): KGHSH, LQKENI. CDR3 length: 15 amino acids. Trimming took 1 base from V and 5 from J; bases not matched to a gene: 7. The CDR3 DNA sequence: TGTGCCAGCTCACCACTTACAGGGGCTCGGACTGAAGCTTTCTTT. This encodes CASSPLTGARTEAFF.

J is TRBJ1-3 and V is TRBV7-3; D might be TRBD1 (6 bases). Germline V CDR1 and CDR2: SGHTA, FQGTGA. V was trimmed by 5 bases and J by 2 bases, leaving 13 bases between them. The CDR3 is made up of 15 amino acids. The CDR3 reads CASSPHRATGNTIYF. The DNA of the CDR3 is TGTGCCAGCAGCCCCCACAGGGCCACTGGAAACACCATATATTTT. The whole variable domain, filled in from reference TRBV7-3 and TRBJ1-3, reads GAGVSQTPSNKVTEKGKYVELRCDPISGHTALYWYRQSLGQGPEFLIYFQGTGAADDSGLPNDRFFAVRPEGSVSTLKIQRTERGDSAVYLCASSPHRATGNTIYFGEGSWLTVV.

The chain uses TRBV6-5 and TRBJ1-1, with D uncertain. V was trimmed by 2 bases and J by 1 base, leaving 5 bases between them. Per germline, CDR1 MNHEY and CDR2 SVGAGI. The CDR3 has 13 residues. Here the CDR3 reads CASSYQANTEAFF. CDR3 DNA sequence: TGTGCCAGCAGTTACCAGGCGAACACTGAAGCTTTCTTT.

The CDR3 coding sequence is TGTGCCAGCAGCTTGGAGGTATATCAGGGCACTGAAGCTTTCTTT. Its translation: CASSLEVYQGTEAFF. This chain connects TRBV5-6 to TRBJ1-1, with D tentatively TRBD1 (5 bases). The V end lost 0 bases, the J end lost 4 bases, and 13 bases lay between the germline ends. CDR3 length equals 15 residues. The germline gives CDR1 SGHDT, CDR2 YYEEEE. Using reference TRBV5-6 and TRBJ1-1 for the parts outside the CDR3, the full variable domain is DAGVTQSPTHLIKTRGQQVTLRCSPKSGHDTVSWYQQALGQGPQFIFQYYEEEERQRGNFPDRFSGHQFPNYSSELNVNALLLGDSALYLCASSLEVYQGTEAFFGQGTRLTVV.

This clone was seen just once. V and J are TRBV5-1 and TRBJ2-2; a weak D match, TRBD2 (6 bases). From germline, CDR1 is SGHRS and CDR2 YFSETQ. The V end lost 0 bases, the J end lost 6 bases, and 12 bases lay between the germline ends. The CDR3 is made up of 15 amino acids. As DNA, the CDR3 is TGCGCCAGCAGCTTGGTTCAGACGGGGGCCGGGGAGCTGTTTTTT. This sequence encodes CASSLVQTGAGELFF. Full variable domain (missing parts from reference TRBV5-1 and TRBJ2-2): KAGVTQTPRYLIKTRGQQVTLSCSPISGHRSVSWYQQTPGQGLQFLFEYFSETQRNKGNFPGRFSGRQFSNSRSEMNVSTLELGDSALYLCASSLVQTGAGELFFGEGSRLTVL.

The chain couples TRBV27 to TRBJ1-3; the match to TRBD1 covers 10 bases. The V and J ends lost 5 bases and 3 bases, in that order; junction bases with no gene match: 7. Germline V gene sequence: CDR1 MNHEY, CDR2 SMNVEV (reference sequence). The CDR3 runs 16 residues. For the CDR3, the DNA is TGTGCCAGCAGTGCGAGACAGGGGGCTTATGGAAACACCATATATTTT. It translates to CASSARQGAYGNTIYF.